The 30 T cell receptor beta chains given below trace back to one sample, sequenced in a study of blood T cell repertoires in COVID-19. Profiling relied on immunoSEQ multiplex PCR, and the TCRdb table lists in-frame clones only, not all of them. The table includes approximately 280,000 clones, 88% detected once. Sample: peripheral blood. These receptor sequences come from a young man with active or convalescent COVID-19.

This clone has a single count. The chain uses TRBV4-2 and TRBJ2-2, with 9 positions matching TRBD2. Germline trimming cut 0 bases from V and 5 bases from J; bases unmatched to any gene: 13. This CDR3 spans 19 amino acids. Germline V gene data show CDR1 as LGHNA and CDR2 as YNFKEQ. The CDR3 spells CASSQESPAASGATGELFF. The CDR3 DNA reads as TGTGCCAGCAGCCAAGAATCCCCCGCTGCTAGCGGGGCGACCGGGGAGCTGTTTTTT.

The chain has TRBV6-6 and TRBJ1-5; possible D gene TRBD1, 5 bases. Germline CDR1 and CDR2: MNHNY and SVGAGI (reference sequence). Trimming took off 5 bases at V and 5 bases at J, with 16 bases between the two ends. The CDR3 is 15 amino acids. In DNA form, the CDR3 reads TGTGCCAGCAGTGGGCCCGGGACGGGAGATCAGCCCCAGCATTTT. Translated: CASSGPGTGDQPQHF.

The chain recombines TRBV19 with TRBJ1-5; TRBD1 matches at 8 bases. After removal of 3 bases from V and 6 bases from J, the junction contained 4 bases not matched to a gene. The CDR3 extends over 14 amino acids. CDR1 and CDR2 (germline): LNHDA, SQIVND (reference sequence). The CDR3 protein is CASSISGGSQPQHF. In DNA form, the CDR3 reads TGTGCCAGTAGTATCTCAGGGGGCAGTCAGCCCCAGCATTTT. Together with reference TRBV19 and TRBJ1-5, the CDR3 gives the full variable domain: DGGITQSPKYLFRKEGQNVTLSCEQNLNHDAMYWYRQDPGQGLRLIYYSQIVNDFQKGDIAEGYSVSREKKESFPLTVTSAQKNPTAFYLCASSISGGSQPQHFGDGTRLSIL.

In its sample, this clone was seen a few times. In DNA, the CDR3 is TGTGCCAGCAGCTCAGGGGCCAATAGCTATGGCTACACCTTC. Translating gives CASSSGANSYGYTF. The chain carries TRBV7-9 and TRBJ1-2; TRBD1 is a possible D gene (6 bases). Germline CDR1 is SEHNR and CDR2 is FQNEAQ (reference sequence). The CDR3 has 14 residues. Trimming cost V 4 bases and J 4 bases, with 13 bases left between them.

The V call is TRBV7-9, the J call TRBJ1-2; D gene uncertain. The CDR3 spans 14 residues. V was cut by 5 bases and J by 0 bases, with 10 bases left in between. Per the germline V gene, CDR1 is SEHNR and CDR2 is FQNEAQ (reference sequence). CDR3 protein: CASSAAGSNYGYTF. CDR3 DNA sequence: TGTGCCAGCAGCGCCGCGGGGTCTAACTATGGCTACACCTTC.

V is TRBV18 and J is TRBJ2-3; D is undetermined. The ends were cut back, 0 bases at V and 1 base at J, with 8 bases in the middle. Germline assignment: CDR1 KGHSH and CDR2 LQKENI. This CDR3 is 15 amino acids long. The CDR3 DNA is TGTGCCAGCTCACCACCGTCGGTTCGCACAGATACGCAGTATTTT. Its protein is CASSPPSVRTDTQYF.

This chain connects TRBV3-1 (or the pseudogene TRBV3-2) to TRBJ1-2; the D gene is possibly TRBD1 (5 bases). In germline, CDR1 is LGHDT, CDR2 YNNKEL (reference sequence). The CDR3 spans 12 residues. The V and J ends lost 5 bases and 4 bases respectively, with 8 bases between them. The CDR3 bases are TGTGCCAGCAGCGGGGGGTCCTATGGCTACACCTTC. Translating gives CASSGGSYGYTF.

The V gene is TRBV29-1, the J gene TRBJ1-4; 9 bases are shared with TRBD1. This CDR3 has 17 residues. CDR1 is SQVTM, CDR2 ANQGSEA, per germline. After removal of 1 base from V and 8 bases from J, the junction contained 14 bases not matched to a gene. The CDR3 bases are TGCAGCGTTGAAGTGGGAGACAGGGGGATTTACTCAGAAAAACTGTTTTTT. It is translated as CSVEVGDRGIYSEKLFF.

The V and J genes are TRBV5-1 and TRBJ1-1; 8 bases are a match to TRBD1. The germline gives CDR1 SGHRS, CDR2 YFSETQ. The CDR3 sequence is 16 residues long. V shed 4 bases, J shed 0 bases, and the junction held 8 bases outside the gene matches. DNA for the CDR3: TGCGCCAGCAGCCCGGGCCCAGGGGGCATGAACACTGAAGCTTTCTTT. Protein product: CASSPGPGGMNTEAFF.

The chain uses TRBV7-3 and TRBJ2-7; no reliable D call. Trimming took off 0 bases at V and 3 bases at J, with 6 bases between the two ends. CDR1 SGHTA and CDR2 FQGTGA come from the germline V gene. The CDR3 totals 13 residues. The CDR3 coding sequence is TGTGCCAGCAGCTTAACCCCCAGCTACGAGCAGTACTTC. Translating gives CASSLTPSYEQYF.

The V and J genes are TRBV6-6 and TRBJ2-5, with 7 positions matching TRBD1. The ends lost 5 bases at V and 2 bases at J; junction bases unmatched: 8. This CDR3 region has 15 residues. Germline-derived CDR1 and CDR2 are MNHNY and SVGAGI (reference sequence). The CDR3 nucleotides read TGTGCCAGCAGTGCCGGGACAGTGCGGCAAGAGACCCAGTACTTC. This gives the protein CASSAGTVRQETQYF.

This sequence joins TRBV6-1 and TRBJ2-7; TRBD1 agrees at 9 bases. The CDR3 runs 14 residues. CDR1 is MNHNS and CDR2 is SASEGT in the germline V gene. V lost 2 bases and J lost 5; bases outside the gene matches: 4. The CDR3 region is CASSEFGTGNEQYF. CDR3 nucleotides: TGTGCCAGCAGTGAATTTGGGACAGGGAACGAGCAGTACTTC.

V and J are TRBV24-1 and TRBJ1-1; a weak D match, TRBD1 (5 bases). V was pared by 12 bases and J by 5 bases, with 21 bases between. The CDR3 loop spans 14 amino acids. Germline CDR1 reads KGHDR; CDR2 reads SFDVKD. This chain's CDR3 is CASPGSGDQTEAFF. CDR3 nucleotide sequence: TGTGCCTCGCCTGGATCGGGGGATCAGACTGAAGCTTTCTTT.

The V and J genes are TRBV5-1 and TRBJ1-4, with D tentatively TRBD1 (5 bases). CDR1 is SGHRS and CDR2 is YFSETQ in the germline V gene. V was cut by 2 bases and J by 5 bases, with 10 bases left in between. There are 14 residues in the CDR3. The DNA for the CDR3 is TGCGCCAGCAGCTTAGGCAGGGCGAATGAAAAACTGTTTTTT. Amino acid sequence: CASSLGRANEKLFF.

The chain employs TRBV5-4 and TRBJ2-2, with D possibly TRBD1 on 5 matching bases. Germline CDR1 reads SGHNT; CDR2 reads YYREEE (reference sequence). This CDR3 contains 16 residues. V lost 5 bases and J lost 3, with 17 bases in between. CDR3 protein: CASRAPDQGHTGELFF. The DNA for the CDR3 is TGTGCCAGCAGAGCCCCCGATCAGGGTCACACCGGGGAGCTGTTTTTT. Full variable domain (remainder filled in from reference TRBV5-4 and TRBJ2-2): ETGVTQSPTHLIKTRGQQVTLRCSSQSGHNTVSWYQQALGQGPQFIFQYYREEENGRGNFPPRFSGLQFPNYSSELNVNALELDDSALYLCASRAPDQGHTGELFFGEGSRLTVL.

The CDR3 DNA sequence: TGTGCCAGTAGTATGCAGCAGGGGGTCACAGATACGCAGTATTTT. This gives the protein CASSMQQGVTDTQYF. This chain connects TRBV19 to TRBJ2-3; 7 bases are a match to TRBD1. The CDR3 consists of 15 residues. V dropped 3 bases and J dropped 2; count of bases not matched to a gene: 5. Germline assignment: CDR1 LNHDA and CDR2 SQIVND (reference sequence).

V and J are TRBV6-6 and TRBJ1-1; 9 bases fit TRBD1. The germline V gene encodes CDR1 MNHNY and CDR2 SVGAGI (reference sequence). The CDR3 is 14 residues long. V lost 6 bases and J lost 10; bases outside the gene matches: 12. The CDR3 spells CASSLLRDREGAFF. In DNA, the CDR3 is TGTGCCAGCAGCCTCCTTCGGGACAGGGAGGGAGCTTTCTTT.

The chain joins TRBV7-2 to TRBJ1-3; D uncertain. V lost 4 bases to trimming and J lost 8 bases, with 9 bases between them. This CDR3 has 12 residues. CDR1 is SGHTA and CDR2 is FQGNSA in the germline V gene. CDR3 DNA sequence: TGTGCCAGCAGCTCGACTCGGGACACCATATATTTT. It is translated as CASSSTRDTIYF.

The gene calls are TRBV5-6 and TRBJ1-1; no clear D. V lost 6 bases and J lost 3, with 6 bases in between. Per the germline V gene, CDR1 is SGHDT and CDR2 is YYEEEE. This CDR3 has 11 amino acids. Here the CDR3 reads CASNSYTEAFF. CDR3 DNA sequence: TGTGCCAGCAATTCCTACACTGAAGCTTTCTTT.

The rearrangement uses TRBV15 and TRBJ2-7; 8 positions match TRBD2. This CDR3 region has 14 residues. Germline V lookup: CDR1 LNHNV, CDR2 YYDKDF (reference sequence). V gave up 0 bases and J gave up 5 bases; unmatched junction bases: 3. CDR3 sequence reads: CATSRDAGGHEQYF. CDR3 DNA sequence: TGTGCCACCAGCAGAGATGCGGGGGGCCACGAGCAGTACTTC.

The J gene is TRBJ2-7, the V gene TRBV5-1, with D possibly matching TRBD2 (5 bases). The germline V gene encodes CDR1 SGHRS and CDR2 YFSETQ. The CDR3 sequence is 16 residues long. V was clipped by 2 bases and J by 3 bases, with 18 bases between them. DNA of the CDR3: TGCGCCAGCAGCTTCGGACCCTTGGACTCACTCTACGAGCAGTACTTC. It translates to CASSFGPLDSLYEQYF.

The chain links TRBV4-3 to TRBJ1-4; D remains ambiguous. The ends were cut back, 2 bases at V and 8 bases at J, with 6 bases in the middle. The CDR3 is 12 amino acids. Germline CDR1 and CDR2: LGHNA and YSLEER. The CDR3, as DNA: TGCGCCAGCAGCCAACAAGAGGAAAAACTGTTTTTT. Translation: CASSQQEEKLFF.

The chain links TRBV18 to TRBJ2-1; tentative D call: TRBD2 (7 bases). The CDR3 spans 15 residues. V was pared by 6 bases and J by 1 base, with 13 bases between. Germline V gene data show CDR1 as KGHSH and CDR2 as LQKENI. The CDR3, as DNA: TGTGCCAGCTCCCTGGGAGGGGGTTCCTACAATGAGCAGTTCTTC. Translation: CASSLGGGSYNEQFF.

J is TRBJ1-2 and V is TRBV6-6; the D is unclear. V lost 9 bases and J lost 8, with 22 bases in between. The CDR3 has 14 amino acids. Germline CDR1 is MNHNY and CDR2 is SVGAGI (reference sequence). The CDR3 sequence: CASYLSARLRGYTF. As DNA, the CDR3 is TGTGCCAGTTACTTATCGGCGCGACTTAGGGGCTACACCTTC.

This clone was seen only a few times. The CDR3 region is CASSIAQYSEAFF. The CDR3 DNA follows: TGTGCCAGTAGTATAGCTCAGTATTCTGAAGCTTTCTTT. This rearrangement joins TRBV19 to TRBJ1-1, with D hard to call. V lost 1 base and J lost 6, with 9 bases in between. The CDR3 is 13 residues long. CDR1 and CDR2 (germline): LNHDA, SQIVND (reference sequence).

The rearrangement links TRBV6-6 to TRBJ1-3; 7 bases map to TRBD1. The CDR3 sequence is 14 residues long. Losses at the gene ends were 4 bases for V and 2 bases for J; bases not matched to a gene: 2. CDR1 MNHNY and CDR2 SVGAGI come from the germline V gene (reference sequence). CDR3 sequence reads: CASSSQGTGNTIYF. For the CDR3, the DNA is TGTGCCAGCAGTTCACAGGGGACTGGAAACACCATATATTTT.

J is TRBJ1-1 and V is TRBV4-3; TRBD1 aligns across 12 bases. There are 16 residues in the CDR3. The J segment lost 4 bases and the V segment lost 4 bases, leaving 7 bases of the junction unmatched. The germline V gene encodes CDR1 LGHNA and CDR2 YSLEER. CDR3 residues: CASSRGTGGVGTEAFF. The CDR3 nucleotides are TGCGCCAGCAGCCGCGGGACAGGGGGCGTCGGCACTGAAGCTTTCTTT.

The chain employs TRBV10-2 and TRBJ2-5; D not certain. The V end lost 6 bases, the J end lost 2 bases, and 13 bases lay between the germline ends. CDR1 is WSHSY, CDR2 SAAADI, per germline. The CDR3 contains 14 residues. The CDR3, as DNA: TGCGCCAGCAGAGACATGAGTGGTCAAGAGACCCAGTACTTC. This translates into CASRDMSGQETQYF.

The CDR3 loop reads CSVEVGDRANEQYF. The CDR3 nucleotides are TGCAGCGTTGAAGTCGGGGACAGGGCTAACGAGCAGTACTTC. The chain carries TRBV29-1 and TRBJ2-7; 9 positions agree with TRBD1. The germline V gene encodes CDR1 SQVTM and CDR2 ANQGSEA. V shed 1 base and J 5 bases; nucleotides not matched to a gene: 6. The CDR3 totals 14 residues.

The V gene is TRBV19, the J gene TRBJ2-2; D call uncertain. The V and J ends lost 1 base and 7 bases respectively, with 7 bases between them. The CDR3 has 13 residues. Looked up from germline, CDR1 is LNHDA and CDR2 is SQIVND (reference sequence). CDR3 in amino acids: CASSIVEIGELFF. CDR3 nucleotide sequence: TGTGCCAGTAGTATAGTAGAGATCGGGGAGCTGTTTTTT.